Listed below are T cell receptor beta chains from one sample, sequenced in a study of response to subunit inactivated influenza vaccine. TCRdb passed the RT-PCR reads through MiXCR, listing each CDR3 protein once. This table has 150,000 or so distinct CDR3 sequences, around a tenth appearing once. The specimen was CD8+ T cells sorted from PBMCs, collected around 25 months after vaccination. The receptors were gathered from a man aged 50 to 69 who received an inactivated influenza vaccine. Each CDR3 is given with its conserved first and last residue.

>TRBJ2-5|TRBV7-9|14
CASSSLDSLETQYF
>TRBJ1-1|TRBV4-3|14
CASSQDVANTEAFF
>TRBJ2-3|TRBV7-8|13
CASSDRLTDTQYF
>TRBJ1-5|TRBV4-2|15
CASGPGQGGSQPQHF
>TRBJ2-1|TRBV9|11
CASSSSLPLIF
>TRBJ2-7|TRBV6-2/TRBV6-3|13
CASSYGTGSKQYF
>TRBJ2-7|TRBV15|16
CATSRLPGTRPYEQYF
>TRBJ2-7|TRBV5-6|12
CASSSQTGEQYF
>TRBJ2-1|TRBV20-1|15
CSASLGSGSLDEQFF
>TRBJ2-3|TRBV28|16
CASSFPLAGGGDTQYF
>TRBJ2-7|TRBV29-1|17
CSVLDGTSGTGGYEQYF
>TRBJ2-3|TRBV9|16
CASSVGVGGPTDTQYF
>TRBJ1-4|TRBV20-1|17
CSARDPLVTKRGEKLFF
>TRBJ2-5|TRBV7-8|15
CASSSRPAGVETQYF
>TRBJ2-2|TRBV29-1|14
CSVANVRGTGELFF
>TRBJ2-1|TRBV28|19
CASSQLAGYPSGSYNEQFF
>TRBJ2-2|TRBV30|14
CAWTGQANTGELFF
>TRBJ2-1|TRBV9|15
CASSVAGGPYNEQFF
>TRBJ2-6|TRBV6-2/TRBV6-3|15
CASSLTGAGANVLTF
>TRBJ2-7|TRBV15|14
CATSSQGFSYEQYF
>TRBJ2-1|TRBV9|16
CASSERKTSGTNEQFF
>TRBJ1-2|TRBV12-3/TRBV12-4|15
CASSERGTANYGYTF
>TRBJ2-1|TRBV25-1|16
CASSDTSGVPYNEQFF
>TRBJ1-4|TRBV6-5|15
CASSYGGGGGEKLFF
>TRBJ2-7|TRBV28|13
CASSPGRGREQYF
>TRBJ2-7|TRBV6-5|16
CASSYSNQRAAYEQYF
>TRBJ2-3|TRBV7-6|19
CASSFRAGSGSSPTDTQYF
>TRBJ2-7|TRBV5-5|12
CASSSESYEQYF
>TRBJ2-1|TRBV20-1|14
CSAARGYSYNEQFF
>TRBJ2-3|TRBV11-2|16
CASSLLAGHSTDTQYF
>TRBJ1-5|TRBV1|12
CTSSQVRQPQHF
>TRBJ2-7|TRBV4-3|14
CASSQDRGTYEQYF
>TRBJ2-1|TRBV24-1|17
CATSDTGLAGVGNEQFF
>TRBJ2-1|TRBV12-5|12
CASGFLDGEQFF
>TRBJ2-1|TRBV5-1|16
CASSPPGVRAYNEQFF
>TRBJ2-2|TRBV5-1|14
CASSTDRDTGELFF
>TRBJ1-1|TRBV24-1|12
CATSAGSTEAFF
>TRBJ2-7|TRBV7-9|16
CASSLFRSESSYEQYF
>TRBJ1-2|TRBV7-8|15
CASSLVPGSVYGYTF